This TCR beta chain was observed in a study of early T cells in non-severe SARS-CoV-2 infection. TCRdb itself ran the 5' RACE reads through MiXCR, one entry per CDR3 protein. The sample has about 99,000 distinct CDR3 sequences; approximately 17% are singletons. The source of this sequence is an adult who was a healthcare worker with PCR-confirmed SARS-CoV-2 infection or an uninfected control (not recorded which). Sequences were obtained from whole blood.

CDR3 DNA sequence: TGTGCCAGCAGCTCACCCCCTCCCCGGGGGCCACCCCTCCACTTT. It specifies CASSSPPPRGPPLHF. V and J are TRBV11-2 and TRBJ1-6, with D perhaps TRBD1 (6 bases). CDR3 length: 15 amino acids. CDR1 is SGHAT, CDR2 FQNNGV, per germline. Trimming took 4 bases from V and 11 from J, leaving 18 bases between them. Using reference TRBV11-2 and TRBJ1-6 for the parts outside the CDR3, the full variable domain is EAGVAQSPRYKIIEKRQSVAFWCNPISGHATLYWYQQILGQGPKLLIQFQNNGVVDDSQLPKDRFSAERLKGVDSTLKIQPAKLEDSAVYLCASSSPPPRGPPLHFGNGTRLTVT.